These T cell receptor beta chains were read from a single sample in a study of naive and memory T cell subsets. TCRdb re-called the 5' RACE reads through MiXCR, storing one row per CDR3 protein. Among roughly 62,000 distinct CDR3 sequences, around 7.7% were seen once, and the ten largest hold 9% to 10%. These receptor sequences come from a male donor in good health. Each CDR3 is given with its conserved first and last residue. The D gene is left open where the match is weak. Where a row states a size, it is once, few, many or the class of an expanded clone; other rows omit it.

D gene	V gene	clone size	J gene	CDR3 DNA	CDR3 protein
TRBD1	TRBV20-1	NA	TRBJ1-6	TGCAGTGCTTCCAGGCAGGGGGTTAATTCACCCCTCCACTTT	CSASRQGVNSPLHF
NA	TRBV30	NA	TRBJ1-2	TGTGCCTCCTCGGACTCATCGACGGACTATGGCTACACCTTC	CASSDSSTDYGYTF
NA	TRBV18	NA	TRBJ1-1	TGTGCCAGCTCACCGGGACAAAACACTGAAGCTTTCTTT	CASSPGQNTEAFF
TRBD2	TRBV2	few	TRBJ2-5	TGTGCCAGCAGTCTTAGCGGGAGGGCCGGGGAGACCCAGTACTTC	CASSLSGRAGETQYF
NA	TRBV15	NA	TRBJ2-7	TGTGCCACCAGCAGAGACAAGGGCGTGCAGTACTTC	CATSRDKGVQYF
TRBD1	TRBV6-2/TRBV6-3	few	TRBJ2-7	TGTGCCACCATCCGGACAGGGGGCTACGAGCAGTACTTC	CATIRTGGYEQYF
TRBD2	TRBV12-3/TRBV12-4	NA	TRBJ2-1	TGTGCCAGCAGTCTCCGACTAGCGGGAGATTACAATGAGCAGTTCTTC	CASSLRLAGDYNEQFF
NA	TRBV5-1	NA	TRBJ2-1	TGCGCCAGCAGCTTGGACGGGATCACCTACAATGAGCAGTTCTTC	CASSLDGITYNEQFF
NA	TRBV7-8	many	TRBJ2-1	TGTGCCAGCAGCTTAGTGATCAATGAGCAGTTCTTC	CASSLVINEQFF
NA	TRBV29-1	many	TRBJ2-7	TGCAGCGTTGAAGATTTGGACAGCTACGAGCAGTACTTC	CSVEDLDSYEQYF
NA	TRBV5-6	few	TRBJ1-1	TGTGCCAGCAGCTGGAATCTCTTGTGGGCTAGAGGGAACACTGAAGCTTTCTTT	CASSWNLLWARGNTEAFF
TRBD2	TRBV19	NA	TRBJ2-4	TGTGCCAGTAGTATAACTAGCGGAAGAGAAGGGTACATTCAGCACTTC	CASSITSGREGYIQHF
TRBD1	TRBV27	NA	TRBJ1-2	TGTGCCAGCAGTTTAGGGACAGGGAACTATGGCTACACCTTC	CASSLGTGNYGYTF
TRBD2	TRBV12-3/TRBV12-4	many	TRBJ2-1	TGTGCCAGCAGGATAAATCTCGGGCTAGCGGGAGTAGATGAGCAGTTCTTC	CASRINLGLAGVDEQFF
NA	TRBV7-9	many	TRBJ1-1	TGTGCCAGCAGCTCATGGACAGAGAACACTGAAGCTTTCTTT	CASSSWTENTEAFF